The 18 T cell receptor beta chains listed next were all sequenced from one sample in a study of T cell responses to AZD1222 COVID-19 vaccine. The data were produced by immunoSEQ multiplex PCR, yet TCRdb's version contains in-frame clones alone and is incomplete. The table has approximately 180,000 clones, 88% seen once; the top ten hold approximately 7.7%. This specimen consisted of peripheral blood, obtained on day 0 of AZD1222 vaccination. The origin of the receptors is an adult in good health.

This clone has only one observation. J is TRBJ2-3 and V is TRBV4-1; 8 bases match TRBD1. This CDR3 spans 18 amino acids. The V segment lost 3 bases and the J segment 5 bases; nucleotides outside the gene matches: 16. The germline gives CDR1 MGHRA, CDR2 YSYEKL. The CDR3 loop reads CASSQGLTGGRAQDTQYF. CDR3 nucleotide sequence: TGCGCCAGCAGCCAGGGTCTCACAGGGGGAAGAGCACAAGATACGCAGTATTTT.

The chain recombines TRBV27 with TRBJ1-2, with 8 bases aligning to TRBD1. The CDR3 loop spans 13 amino acids. The ends lost 6 bases at V and 3 bases at J; junction bases unmatched: 3. The germline V gene has CDR1 MNHEY and CDR2 SMNVEV (reference sequence). The CDR3 protein is CASSLQGDYGYTF. In nucleotides, the CDR3 is TGTGCCAGCAGCCTACAGGGGGACTATGGCTACACCTTC.

This clone turned up a few times. The chain has TRBV19 and TRBJ1-4; 7 nucleotides line up with TRBD1. This CDR3 region has 12 residues. J gave up 8 bases and V 7 bases, and 4 bases lay outside the gene matches. Germline values: CDR1 LNHDA, CDR2 SQIVND (reference sequence). CDR3 in amino acids: CASTGTDEKLFF. In DNA form, the CDR3 reads TGTGCCAGTACCGGGACAGACGAAAAACTGTTTTTT.

In its sample, this clone was seen once. J is TRBJ2-3 and V is TRBV28, with 7 bases lining up with TRBD2. Germline CDR1 reads MDHEN; CDR2 reads SYDVKM. The CDR3 sequence is 15 residues long. Trimming removed 3 bases from V and 1 base from J; junction bases left unmatched: 4. CDR3 protein: CASSLGGAGTDTQYF. The CDR3 coding sequence is TGTGCCAGCAGTTTGGGAGGGGCCGGCACAGATACGCAGTATTTT.

In its sample, this clone was seen once. The chain employs TRBV12-1 and TRBJ1-5. TRBV12-1 has pseudogene status. The CDR3 spans 17 residues. The CDR3 sequence is CASIGPSEGRLNQPQHF. The CDR3 DNA reads as TGTGCCAGCATCGGCCCCTCTGAGGGGCGCCTCAATCAGCCCCAGCATTTT.

CDR3 sequence (DNA): TGCGCCAGCAGCTTGGCCGGGCCCCGGAGAGATACGCAGTATTTT. Translation: CASSLAGPRRDTQYF. This rearrangement joins TRBV5-1 to TRBJ2-3; the D is unclear. The CDR3 is 15 amino acids. The V gene's germline CDR1 is SGHRS and CDR2 YFSETQ. The V and J ends lost 0 bases and 5 bases respectively, with 13 bases between them.

V gene TRBV6-5 combines with J gene TRBJ2-5; possibly TRBD1 for D (6 bases). The germline gives CDR1 MNHEY, CDR2 SVGAGI. V dropped 6 bases and J dropped 4 bases, with 15 bases sitting between them. CDR3 length: 14 amino acids. CDR3 DNA sequence: TGTGCCAGCAGCCCAGGGGTGGTAAGAGAGACCCAGTACTTC. Protein product: CASSPGVVRETQYF.

This clone was seen a few times. The rearrangement uses TRBV7-9 and TRBJ1-6; 7 nucleotides agree with TRBD1. There are 15 residues in the CDR3. Germline values: CDR1 SEHNR, CDR2 FQNEAQ (reference sequence). With V trimmed by 5 bases and J by 6 bases, 7 bases remained unmatched. CDR3 DNA sequence: TGTGCCAGCAGCCAAGCGGCAGGGGGTAATTCACCCCTCCACTTT. Its protein product is CASSQAAGGNSPLHF.

The CDR3 protein is CASSLNRGPGELFF. DNA of the CDR3: TGCGCCAGCAGCTTAAACAGGGGGCCCGGGGAGCTGTTTTTT. V is TRBV5-1 and J is TRBJ2-2; 9 bases agree with TRBD1. The V segment lost 2 bases and the J segment 6 bases; nucleotides outside the gene matches: 2. Germline-derived CDR1 and CDR2 are SGHRS and YFSETQ. This CDR3 contains 14 residues.

A single count supports this clone. The rearrangement links TRBV30 to TRBJ1-2; D gene unclear. With 4 bases removed from V and 3 bases from J, the gap between germline ends came to 18 bases. This CDR3 has 15 residues. The germline V gene encodes CDR1 GTSNPN and CDR2 SVGIG (reference sequence). The CDR3 DNA reads TGTGCCTGGAATATGGCAGGCCTCCAGGACTATGGCTACACCTTC. It translates to CAWNMAGLQDYGYTF.

This clone has only a few counts. This rearrangement joins TRBV7-2 to TRBJ2-1; TRBD2 aligns across 8 bases. The J segment lost 7 bases and the V segment lost 0 bases, leaving 14 bases of the junction unmatched. CDR3 size: 18 residues. Germline CDR1 SGHTA, CDR2 FQGNSA. The CDR3 bases are TGTGCCAGCAGCTTAGCGCTAAGGTTGGCGGGGGGATCGAATGAGCAGTTCTTC. Translation gives CASSLALRLAGGSNEQFF.

Comments on this clone: Other DNA sequences in this specimen translate into the identical CDR3. The chain recombines TRBV9 with TRBJ1-1; D is ambiguous. V shed 1 base and J shed 2 bases, with 6 bases lying between them. The CDR3 contains 13 residues. Germline lookup yields CDR1 SGDLS and CDR2 YYNGEE. This CDR3 reads CASSVKGNTEAFF. CDR3 bases: TGTGCCAGCAGCGTAAAGGGTAACACTGAAGCTTTCTTT. Drawing the rest from reference TRBV9 and TRBJ1-1, the complete variable domain is DSGVTQTPKHLITATGQRVTLRCSPRSGDLSVYWYQQSLDQGLQFLIQYYNGEERAKGNILERFSAQQFPDLHSELNLSSLELGDSALYFCASSVKGNTEAFFGQGTRLTVV.

The chain carries TRBV6-5 and TRBJ2-7, with D tentatively TRBD2 (5 bases). Germline CDR1 and CDR2: MNHEY and SVGAGI. Trimming cost V 2 bases and J 3 bases, with 14 bases left between them. This CDR3 region has 15 residues. CDR3 sequence reads: CASSYHGEPNYEQYF. The CDR3 DNA reads TGTGCCAGCAGTTACCACGGGGAACCGAACTACGAGCAGTACTTC.

The chain joins TRBV14 to TRBJ1-5; TRBD1 agrees at 8 bases. With 1 base clipped from V and 6 bases from J, the junction kept 5 bases outside the gene matches. The CDR3 sequence is 15 residues long. In germline, CDR1 is SGHDN, CDR2 FVKESK. CDR3 nucleotides: TGTGCCAGCAGCCAAGCAACAGGGGGGGTTCAGCCCCAGCATTTT. It is translated as CASSQATGGVQPQHF.

The chain recombines TRBV5-5 with TRBJ2-7; tentative D call: TRBD2 (6 bases). Trimming left V 4 bases short and J 4 bases short, with 33 bases between. Germline loops: CDR1 SGHKS, CDR2 YYEKEE (reference sequence). The CDR3 runs to 20 residues. The CDR3 DNA follows: TGTGCCAGCAGCCCCGAGTGGGCCATAACCGGGACTCGAGTTGGGTACGAGCAGTACTTC. Translated: CASSPEWAITGTRVGYEQYF. The full variable domain, completed using reference TRBV5-5 and TRBJ2-7, is DAGVTQSPTHLIKTRGQQVTLRCSPISGHKSVSWYQQVLGQGPQFIFQYYEKEERGRGNFPDRFSARQFPNYSSELNVNALLLGDSALYLCASSPEWAITGTRVGYEQYFGPGTRLTVT.

This rearrangement joins TRBV28 to TRBJ1-5; TRBD1 aligns across 9 bases. This CDR3 is 14 amino acids long. V was pared by 6 bases and J by 6 bases, with 6 bases of the junction left unmatched. The germline CDR1 and CDR2 sequences are MDHEN and SYDVKM. CDR3 coding DNA: TGTGCCAGCAGGGAACAGGGGGCCTCTCAGCCCCAGCATTTT. Translation gives CASREQGASQPQHF.

The chain joins TRBV24-1 to TRBJ2-1, with TRBD2 matching 12 bases. The V and J ends lost 4 bases and 5 bases, in that order; junction bases with no gene match: 2. This CDR3 is 15 amino acids long. Per the germline V gene, CDR1 is KGHDR and CDR2 is SFDVKD. As DNA, the CDR3 is TGTGCCACCAGTGACAGGACTAGCGGGAACAATGAGCAGTTCTTC. This gives the protein CATSDRTSGNNEQFF.

This clone was observed once. The J gene is TRBJ1-1, the V gene TRBV4-1; D ambiguous. CDR1 is MGHRA, CDR2 YSYEKL, per germline. V was shortened by 6 bases and J by 0 bases, with 14 bases between the two germline ends. The CDR3 has 15 amino acids. Written as DNA, the CDR3 is TGCGCCAGCAGTTTGGTGAGGGTCATGAACACTGAAGCTTTCTTT. Amino acid sequence: CASSLVRVMNTEAFF.